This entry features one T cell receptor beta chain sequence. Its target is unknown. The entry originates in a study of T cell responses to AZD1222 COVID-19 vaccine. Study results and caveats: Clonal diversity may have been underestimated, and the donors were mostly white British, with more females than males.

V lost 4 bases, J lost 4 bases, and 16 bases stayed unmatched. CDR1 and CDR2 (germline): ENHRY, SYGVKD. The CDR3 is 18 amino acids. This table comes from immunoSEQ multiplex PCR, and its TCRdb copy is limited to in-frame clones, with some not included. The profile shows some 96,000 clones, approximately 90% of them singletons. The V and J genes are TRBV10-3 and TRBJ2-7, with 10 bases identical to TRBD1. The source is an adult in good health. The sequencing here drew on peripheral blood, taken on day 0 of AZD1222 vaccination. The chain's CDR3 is CAISGPSDPGQGLYEQYF. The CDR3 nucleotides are TGTGCCATCAGTGGACCGAGTGATCCGGGACAGGGGCTATACGAGCAGTACTTC.